The subject of this entry is one T cell receptor beta chain. This table comes from immunoSEQ multiplex PCR, and its TCRdb copy is limited to in-frame clones, with some not included. The sample has a few thousand clones, less than 40% seen once. This entry is derived from a study of T cells in localized non-small cell lung cancer. Germline V gene lookup returns CDR1 LNHDA and CDR2 SQIVND (reference sequence). V lost 8 bases and J lost 4, with 8 bases in between. The CDR3 is made up of 11 amino acids. The TCR comes from a female donor of 60 years or more with stage I squamous cell lung carcinoma. Sequencing used normal lung tissue next to the tumor, obtained before any cancer treatment. The chain links TRBV19 to TRBJ2-5; D unclear. In nucleotides, the CDR3 is TGTGCCAGTGCGAGTGGAGAGACCCAGTACTTC. Encoded protein: CASASGETQYF.